These 3 T cell receptor beta chains came from one sample sequenced in a study of Ad26.COV2.S vaccination and SARS-CoV-2 variants. Treatment reported: some 20 received Ad26.COV2.S at low or high dose, single or two shots; about five received placebo; per-sample allocation not given. Sample collection was performed on day 63 after the first vaccine or placebo injection. Clones were read by immunoSEQ multiplex PCR, and TCRdb kept only the in-frame ones, dropping some. This sample has some 300,000 clones, with about 82% found just once. The sequenced sample was peripheral blood, obtained in a trial of Ad26.COV2.S vaccine versus placebo. These receptors all come from a person between 18 and 59 years old who received the Ad26.COV2.S COVID-19 vaccine or a placebo.

The V call is TRBV19, the J call TRBJ1-4, with TRBD1 as a possible D gene (6 bases). Germline CDR1 is LNHDA and CDR2 is SQIVND (reference sequence). The CDR3 extends over 16 amino acids. V dropped 4 bases and J dropped 7 bases, with 19 bases sitting between them. The CDR3 nucleotides are TGTGCCAGTAGTAGATCCATAGATACAGGGCGTGAAAAACTGTTTTTT. Translation: CASSRSIDTGREKLFF.

The chain uses TRBV5-1 and TRBJ1-2, with D possibly TRBD1 on 6 matching bases. Trimming took 7 bases from V and 4 from J, leaving 20 bases between them. Per the germline V gene, CDR1 is SGHRS and CDR2 is YFSETQ. There are 15 residues in the CDR3. This chain's CDR3 is CASGYTGSIGYGYTF. CDR3 DNA: TGCGCCAGCGGATATACAGGGTCCATTGGCTATGGCTACACCTTC.

The chain has TRBV5-1 and TRBJ1-1; D uncertain. CDR3 length: 15 residues. Germline CDR1 SGHRS, CDR2 YFSETQ. V lost 6 bases, J lost 0 bases, and 15 bases lay in between. The CDR3 is CASNSGPLMNTEAFF. In nucleotides, the CDR3 is TGCGCCAGCAATTCCGGTCCCTTAATGAACACTGAAGCTTTCTTT.